This T cell receptor beta chain derives from a study of T cell responses to AZD1222 COVID-19 vaccine. Method: immunoSEQ multiplex PCR; TCRdb's copy keeps in-frame clones and lacks some. Of about 28,000 clones listed, 89% are singletons. The CDR3 length is 15 residues. The trim removed 5 bases at V and 3 bases at J, leaving 6 bases unmatched. Germline V gene sequence: CDR1 SEHNR, CDR2 FQNEAQ (reference sequence). This TCR was recovered from an adult in good health. This sequence joins TRBV7-9 and TRBJ1-4; 7 bases map to TRBD1. The source was peripheral blood, collected on day 0 of AZD1222 vaccination. The CDR3: CASSAQGIANEKLFF. The CDR3 DNA is TGTGCCAGCAGCGCACAGGGGATTGCTAATGAAAAACTGTTTTTT. Using reference TRBV7-9 and TRBJ1-4 for the parts outside the CDR3, the full variable domain is DTGVSQNPRHKITKRGQNVTFRCDPISEHNRLYWYRQTLGQGPEFLTYFQNEAQLEKSRLLSDRFSAERPKGSFSTLEIQRTEQGDSAMYLCASSAQGIANEKLFFGSGTQLSVL.